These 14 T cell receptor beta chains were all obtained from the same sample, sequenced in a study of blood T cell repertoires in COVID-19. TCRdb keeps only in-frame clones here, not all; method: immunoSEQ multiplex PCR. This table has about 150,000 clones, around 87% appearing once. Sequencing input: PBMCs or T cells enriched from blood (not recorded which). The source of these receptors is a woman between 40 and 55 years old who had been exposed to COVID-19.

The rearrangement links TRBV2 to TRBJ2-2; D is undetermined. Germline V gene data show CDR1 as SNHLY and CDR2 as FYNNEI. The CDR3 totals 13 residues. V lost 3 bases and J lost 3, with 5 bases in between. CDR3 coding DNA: TGTGCCAGCAGTGATGCAGACACCGGGGAGCTGTTTTTT. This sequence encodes CASSDADTGELFF.

CDR3 sequence reads: CASSLRASREQYF. The CDR3 nucleotides are TGTGCCAGCAGCTTAAGAGCGTCTAGGGAGCAGTACTTC. The rearrangement links TRBV5-6 to TRBJ2-7; D remains unclear. The CDR3 contains 13 residues. V was clipped by 2 bases and J by 7 bases, with 13 bases between them. Germline-derived CDR1 and CDR2 are SGHDT and YYEEEE. Using reference TRBV5-6 and TRBJ2-7 for the parts outside the CDR3, the full variable domain is DAGVTQSPTHLIKTRGQQVTLRCSPKSGHDTVSWYQQALGQGPQFIFQYYEEEERQRGNFPDRFSGHQFPNYSSELNVNALLLGDSALYLCASSLRASREQYFGPGTRLTVT.

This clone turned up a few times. The CDR3 coding sequence is TGTGCCAGCAGCTTAGTAGGGGCGAACATCTACGAGCAGTACTTC. This gives the protein CASSLVGANIYEQYF. The chain employs TRBV11-2 and TRBJ2-7; TRBD1 might be the D (5 bases). The CDR3 length is 15 residues. V shed 1 base and J shed 3 bases, with 13 bases lying between them. The germline CDR1 and CDR2 sequences are SGHAT and FQNNGV.

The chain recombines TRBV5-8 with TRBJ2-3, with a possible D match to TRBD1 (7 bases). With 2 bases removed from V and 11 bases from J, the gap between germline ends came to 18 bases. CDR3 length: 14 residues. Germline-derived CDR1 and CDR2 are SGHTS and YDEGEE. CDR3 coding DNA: TGTGCCAGCAGCTTTTGGGTCAGGGGGGAAATGCAGTATTTT. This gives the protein CASSFWVRGEMQYF.

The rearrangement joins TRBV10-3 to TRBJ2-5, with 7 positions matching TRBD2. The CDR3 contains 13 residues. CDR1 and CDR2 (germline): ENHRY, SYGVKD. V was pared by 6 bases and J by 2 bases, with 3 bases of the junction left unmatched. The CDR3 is CAISGGTQETQYF. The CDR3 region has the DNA TGTGCCATCAGCGGGGGGACGCAAGAGACCCAGTACTTC.

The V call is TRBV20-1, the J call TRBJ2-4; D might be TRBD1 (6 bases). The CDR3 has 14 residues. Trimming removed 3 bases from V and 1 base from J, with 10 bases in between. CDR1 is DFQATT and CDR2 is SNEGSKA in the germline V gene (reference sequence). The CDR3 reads CSASWGHAKNIQYF. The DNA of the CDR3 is TGCAGTGCTAGTTGGGGGCATGCCAAAAACATTCAGTACTTC.

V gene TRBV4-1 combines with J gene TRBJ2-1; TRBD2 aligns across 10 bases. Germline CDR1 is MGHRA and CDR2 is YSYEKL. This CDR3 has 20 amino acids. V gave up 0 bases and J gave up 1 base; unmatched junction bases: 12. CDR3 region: CASSQDMEREGLGSYNEQFF. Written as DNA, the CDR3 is TGCGCCAGCAGCCAAGATATGGAGCGGGAGGGCCTTGGGTCCTACAATGAGCAGTTCTTC.

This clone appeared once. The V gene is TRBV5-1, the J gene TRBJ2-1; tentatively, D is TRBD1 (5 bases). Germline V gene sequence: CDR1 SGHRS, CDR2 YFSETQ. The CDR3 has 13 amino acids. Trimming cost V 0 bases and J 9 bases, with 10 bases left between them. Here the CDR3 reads CASSLGQSGEQFF. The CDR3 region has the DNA TGCGCCAGCAGCTTGGGACAGTCAGGTGAGCAGTTCTTC. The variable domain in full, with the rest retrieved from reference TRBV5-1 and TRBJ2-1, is KAGVTQTPRYLIKTRGQQVTLSCSPISGHRSVSWYQQTPGQGLQFLFEYFSETQRNKGNFPGRFSGRQFSNSRSEMNVSTLELGDSALYLCASSLGQSGEQFFGPGTRLTVL.

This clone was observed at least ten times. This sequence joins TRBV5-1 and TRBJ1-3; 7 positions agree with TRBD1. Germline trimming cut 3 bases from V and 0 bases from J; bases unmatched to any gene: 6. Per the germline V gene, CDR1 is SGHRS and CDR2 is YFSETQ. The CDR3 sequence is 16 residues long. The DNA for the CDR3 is TGCGCCAGCAGCTGGGGGGACAGCCGCTCTGGAAACACCATATATTTT. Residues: CASSWGDSRSGNTIYF.

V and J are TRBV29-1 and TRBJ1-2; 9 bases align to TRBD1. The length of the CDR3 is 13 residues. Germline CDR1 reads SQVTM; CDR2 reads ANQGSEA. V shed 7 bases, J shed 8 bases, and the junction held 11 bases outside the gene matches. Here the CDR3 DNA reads TGCAGCGCGCGATCCGGGACAGGGACGGGCTACACCTTC. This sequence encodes CSARSGTGTGYTF. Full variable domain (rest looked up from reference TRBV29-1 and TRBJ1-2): SAVISQKPSRDICQRGTSLTIQCQVDSQVTMMFWYRQQPGQSLTLIATANQGSEATYESGFVIDKFPISRPNLTFSTLTVSNMSPEDSSIYLCSARSGTGTGYTFGSGTRLTVV.

The CDR3 protein is CASSEDWTGDYEQYF. The DNA for the CDR3 is TGTGCCAGCAGTGAAGACTGGACCGGGGACTACGAGCAGTACTTC. The rearrangement uses TRBV2 and TRBJ2-7; the D gene is possibly TRBD2 (5 bases). From germline, CDR1 is SNHLY and CDR2 FYNNEI. This CDR3 comprises 15 residues. Trimming removed 1 base from V and 3 bases from J, with 13 bases in between.

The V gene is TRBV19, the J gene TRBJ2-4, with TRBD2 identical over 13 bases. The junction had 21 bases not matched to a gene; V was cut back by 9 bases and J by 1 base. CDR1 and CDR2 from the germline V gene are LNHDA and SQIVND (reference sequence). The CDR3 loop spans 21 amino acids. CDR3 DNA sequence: TGTGCCAGCACAGCCCATAGTTCCGGGACTAGCGGGATTTTCGCCAAAAACATTCAGTACTTC. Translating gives CASTAHSSGTSGIFAKNIQYF.

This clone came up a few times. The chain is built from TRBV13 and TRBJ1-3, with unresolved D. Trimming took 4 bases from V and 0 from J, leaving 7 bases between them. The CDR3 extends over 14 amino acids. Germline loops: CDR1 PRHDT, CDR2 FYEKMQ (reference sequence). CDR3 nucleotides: TGTGCCAGCAGCTCCTACTACTCTGGAAACACCATATATTTT. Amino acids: CASSSYYSGNTIYF.

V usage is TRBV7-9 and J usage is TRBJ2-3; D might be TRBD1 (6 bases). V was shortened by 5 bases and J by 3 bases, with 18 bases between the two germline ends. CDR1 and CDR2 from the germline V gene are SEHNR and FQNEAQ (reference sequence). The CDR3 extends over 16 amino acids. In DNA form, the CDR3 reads TGTGCCAGCAGCCCCAAATGGGGGCAGGGGACAGATACGCAGTATTTT. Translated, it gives CASSPKWGQGTDTQYF.